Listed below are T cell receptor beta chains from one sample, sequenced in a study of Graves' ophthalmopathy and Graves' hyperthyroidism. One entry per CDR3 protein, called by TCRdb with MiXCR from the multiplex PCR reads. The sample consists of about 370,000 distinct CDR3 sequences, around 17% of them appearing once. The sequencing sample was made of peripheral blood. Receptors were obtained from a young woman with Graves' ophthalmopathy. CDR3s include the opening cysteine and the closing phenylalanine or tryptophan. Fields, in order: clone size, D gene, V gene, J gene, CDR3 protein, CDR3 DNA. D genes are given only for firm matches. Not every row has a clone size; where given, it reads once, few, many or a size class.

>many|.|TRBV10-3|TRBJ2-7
CAISEEGTAFREQYF
TGTGCCATCAGTGAGGAAGGGACTGCTTTTCGGGAGCAGTACTTC
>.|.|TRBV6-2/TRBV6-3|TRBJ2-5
CASSVLPQETQYF
TGTGCCAGCAGTGTTCTCCCCCAAGAGACCCAGTACTTC
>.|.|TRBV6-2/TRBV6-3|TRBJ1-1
CASSLGSLGTEAFF
TGTGCCAGCAGCTTGGGGAGTCTCGGGACTGAAGCTTTCTTT
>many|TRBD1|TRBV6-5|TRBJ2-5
CASSLGQVRDWGETQYF
TGTGCCAGCAGTCTGGGACAGGTTCGAGATTGGGGAGAGACCCAGTACTTC
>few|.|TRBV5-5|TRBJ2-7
CASSLWWELSEQYF
TGTGCCAGCAGCTTGTGGTGGGAGCTCTCCGAGCAGTACTTC
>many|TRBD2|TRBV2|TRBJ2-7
CASSGLAGASEQYF
TGTGCCAGCAGTGGACTAGCGGGAGCATCCGAGCAGTACTTC
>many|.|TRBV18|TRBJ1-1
CASSNLSGEEAFF
TGTGCCAGCTCAAATTTGAGTGGAGAAGAAGCTTTCTTT
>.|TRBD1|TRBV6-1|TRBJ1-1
CASSEDFRAGGLDTEAFF
TGTGCCAGCAGCGAAGATTTCCGGGCAGGGGGGTTGGACACTGAAGCTTTCTTT
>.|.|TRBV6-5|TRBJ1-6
CASSFQGGRAPLHF
TGTGCCAGCAGTTTCCAAGGGGGTAGGGCACCCCTCCACTTT
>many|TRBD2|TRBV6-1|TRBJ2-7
CASSDMGLAGAYEQYF
TGTGCCAGCAGTGACATGGGACTAGCGGGGGCCTACGAGCAGTACTTC
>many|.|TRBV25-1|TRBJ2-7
CASSEPNSGLYEQYF
TGTGCCAGCAGTGAACCCAATTCCGGCCTCTACGAGCAGTACTTC
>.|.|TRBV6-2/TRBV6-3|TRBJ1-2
CASSTAAGTGAPDSYGYTF
TGTGCCAGCAGTACAGCTGCCGGGACGGGCGCCCCGGATTCCTATGGCTACACCTTC
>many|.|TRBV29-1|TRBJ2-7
CSVEGLMGEQYF
TGCAGCGTCGAGGGCCTAATGGGCGAGCAGTACTTC